The 22 T cell receptor beta chains below were found in one sample sequenced in a study of blood T cell repertoires in COVID-19. Assay: immunoSEQ multiplex PCR; the TCRdb copy retains only in-frame clones and omits some. This table holds 150,000 to 200,000 clones, 65% to 85% found once. Sequencing was carried out using PBMCs or T cells enriched from blood (not recorded which). These receptors were obtained from a man aged 35-49 years who had recovered from COVID-19.

The rearrangement joins TRBV3-1 (or the pseudogene TRBV3-2) to TRBJ2-2; 15 nucleotides match TRBD2. The CDR3 consists of 18 residues. V lost 4 bases to trimming and J lost 1 base; unmatched junction nucleotides: 4. The V gene's germline CDR1 is LGHDT and CDR2 YNNKEL (reference sequence). CDR3 sequence reads: CASSRTSGGAGNTGELFF. CDR3 DNA sequence: TGTGCCAGCAGCCGGACTAGCGGGGGGGCCGGGAACACCGGGGAGCTGTTTTTT.

The J gene is TRBJ1-6, the V gene TRBV7-9, with 7 bases lining up with TRBD1. The germline V gene has CDR1 SEHNR and CDR2 FQNEAQ (reference sequence). J gave up 6 bases and V 5 bases, and 13 bases lay outside the gene matches. The CDR3 covers 17 residues. As DNA, the CDR3 is TGTGCCAGCAGCCTCCCCCTTTACAGGGGATCTAATTCACCCCTCCACTTT. Amino acids: CASSLPLYRGSNSPLHF.

The chain recombines TRBV19 with TRBJ2-1; maybe TRBD1 (6 bases). In germline, CDR1 is LNHDA, CDR2 SQIVND (reference sequence). With 3 bases removed from V and 6 bases from J, the gap between germline ends came to 18 bases. This CDR3 spans 16 amino acids. The DNA for the CDR3 is TGTGCCAGTAGTATTCTGGGGGCGAACCGTGGCAATGAGCAGTTCTTC. This codes for CASSILGANRGNEQFF.

The chain uses TRBV4-1 and TRBJ1-5; D call uncertain. The CDR3 is 17 residues long. CDR1 is MGHRA, CDR2 YSYEKL, per germline. V shed 0 bases and J shed 0 bases, with 12 bases lying between them. CDR3 protein: CASSQDNPGLSNQPQHF. In DNA, the CDR3 is TGCGCCAGCAGCCAAGATAATCCAGGTCTTAGCAATCAGCCCCAGCATTTT.

The chain links TRBV3-1 (or the pseudogene TRBV3-2) to TRBJ1-6; 7 bases map to TRBD1. This CDR3 has 16 residues. Germline CDR1 is LGHDT and CDR2 is YNNKEL (reference sequence). V gave up 3 bases and J gave up 9 bases; unmatched junction bases: 11. The CDR3 sequence: CASSHLLAGGGSPLHF. CDR3 sequence (DNA): TGTGCCAGCAGCCACTTGCTGGCAGGGGGAGGTTCACCCCTCCACTTT.

The V call is TRBV7-2, the J call TRBJ2-3; TRBD1 matches at 7 bases. This CDR3 comprises 15 residues. Germline V gene sequence: CDR1 SGHTA, CDR2 FQGNSA. V gave up 2 bases and J gave up 2 bases; unmatched junction bases: 4. CDR3 nucleotide sequence: TGTGCCAGCAGCTTATCAGGGGGAGTCACAGATACGCAGTATTTT. This sequence encodes CASSLSGGVTDTQYF.

The V and J genes are TRBV27 and TRBJ2-2; D is uncertain. CDR1 is MNHEY and CDR2 is SMNVEV in the germline V gene (reference sequence). Trimming pared 4 bases from V and 1 base from J, leaving 10 bases between. This CDR3 contains 15 residues. The CDR3 coding sequence is TGTGCCAGCAGTTCTGGGCTGCGGAACACCGGGGAGCTGTTTTTT. Its translation: CASSSGLRNTGELFF.

This sequence joins TRBV9 and TRBJ2-7; the match to TRBD2 covers 12 bases. This CDR3 is built from 13 residues. CDR1 and CDR2 from the germline V gene are SGDLS and YYNGEE. J gave up 12 bases and V 4 bases, and 8 bases lay outside the gene matches. CDR3 residues: CASSPLTSGGLYF. CDR3 sequence (DNA): TGTGCCAGCAGCCCGTTGACTAGCGGGGGATTGTACTTC.

The chain couples TRBV29-1 to TRBJ1-1; TRBD1 aligns across 9 bases. CDR3 length: 13 residues. J gave up 2 bases and V 6 bases, and 4 bases lay outside the gene matches. Germline values: CDR1 SQVTM, CDR2 ANQGSEA. CDR3 sequence: CSVVGQGNTEAFF. The DNA for the CDR3 is TGCAGCGTAGTGGGACAGGGAAACACTGAAGCTTTCTTT.

The chain joins TRBV5-1 to TRBJ2-2, with 12 bases lining up with TRBD2. Germline CDR1 is SGHRS and CDR2 is YFSETQ. The V gene end was trimmed by 4 bases and the J gene end by 5 bases; junction bases not matched to a gene: 6. The CDR3 is 16 amino acids. CDR3 DNA sequence: TGCGCCAGCAGCCTGACTAGCGGGGGCGGGACCGGGGAGCTGTTTTTT. It encodes CASSLTSGGGTGELFF.

This clone was seen repeatedly, ten times or more. The CDR3 nucleotides are TGTGCCAGTAGTATAGAACAGGGGGCTTTCACCGGGGAGCTGTTTTTT. Amino acids: CASSIEQGAFTGELFF. The chain uses TRBV19 and TRBJ2-2; 9 nucleotides line up with TRBD1. Germline-derived CDR1 and CDR2 are LNHDA and SQIVND (reference sequence). The CDR3 is 16 amino acids. The ends lost 0 bases at V and 4 bases at J; junction bases unmatched: 3.

The chain joins TRBV29-1 to TRBJ1-4; 9 bases fit TRBD1. CDR3 size: 15 residues. J lost 7 bases, V lost 6 bases, and 12 bases had no gene match. Germline CDR1 and CDR2: SQVTM and ANQGSEA. CDR3 in DNA: TGCAGCGTACAATCTCCGGGACAGGGCAGTGAAAAACTGTTTTTT. Its protein is CSVQSPGQGSEKLFF. Drawing the rest from reference TRBV29-1 and TRBJ1-4, the complete variable domain is SAVISQKPSRDICQRGTSLTIQCQVDSQVTMMFWYRQQPGQSLTLIATANQGSEATYESGFVIDKFPISRPNLTFSTLTVSNMSPEDSSIYLCSVQSPGQGSEKLFFGSGTQLSVL.

The CDR3 protein is CAWSVSSGDRFF. In DNA, the CDR3 is TGTGCCTGGAGTGTAAGTTCGGGGGATCGGTTTTTT. This chain joins TRBV30 and TRBJ1-4; weak D call: TRBD1 (5 bases). The CDR3 length is 12 residues. Germline CDR1 and CDR2: GTSNPN and SVGIG (reference sequence). The ends were cut back, 0 bases at V and 16 bases at J, with 15 bases in the middle.

This chain connects TRBV11-2 to TRBJ1-2, with 8 bases matching TRBD1. This CDR3 contains 14 residues. V lost 1 base and J lost 4; bases outside the gene matches: 2. Germline values: CDR1 SGHAT, CDR2 FQNNGV. The CDR3 bases are TGTGCCAGCAGCTTAGGGACAGGGCGCTATGGCTACACCTTC. Translating gives CASSLGTGRYGYTF.

This clone appeared once. The chain couples TRBV30 to TRBJ1-5, with unresolved D. Germline V gives CDR1 GTSNPN, CDR2 SVGIG (reference sequence). The CDR3 covers 12 residues. The ends were cut back, 1 base at V and 3 bases at J, with 4 bases in the middle. The CDR3 region is CAWSDNNQPQHF. CDR3 nucleotide sequence: TGTGCCTGGAGTGACAACAATCAGCCCCAGCATTTT.

The V gene is TRBV5-4, the J gene TRBJ2-6; tentative D call: TRBD2 (5 bases). The germline V gene has CDR1 SGHNT and CDR2 YYREEE (reference sequence). The CDR3 runs to 16 residues. Trimming pared 1 base from V and 4 bases from J, leaving 12 bases between. The CDR3 here is CASSLSRTGGANVLTF. As DNA, the CDR3 is TGTGCCAGCAGCTTGAGCCGGACTGGAGGGGCCAACGTCCTGACTTTC.

This clone has only a few counts. The chain uses TRBV5-1 and TRBJ2-1; possibly TRBD1 for D (6 bases). Germline V gives CDR1 SGHRS, CDR2 YFSETQ. V dropped 4 bases and J dropped 7 bases, with 18 bases sitting between them. This CDR3 region has 15 residues. The CDR3 protein is CASSGLGTTGNEQFF. The CDR3 bases are TGCGCCAGCAGCGGGCTTGGGACCACAGGGAATGAGCAGTTCTTC. Complete variable domain (other parts from reference TRBV5-1 and TRBJ2-1): KAGVTQTPRYLIKTRGQQVTLSCSPISGHRSVSWYQQTPGQGLQFLFEYFSETQRNKGNFPGRFSGRQFSNSRSEMNVSTLELGDSALYLCASSGLGTTGNEQFFGPGTRLTVL.

This chain uses TRBV4-1 with TRBJ1-2, with D possibly being TRBD1 (6 bases). Trimming took 4 bases from V and 4 from J, leaving 16 bases between them. CDR1 and CDR2 (germline): MGHRA, YSYEKL. CDR3 length: 15 residues. The chain's CDR3 is CASSLLGGGGYGYTF. CDR3 nucleotides: TGCGCCAGCAGCCTCTTGGGTGGGGGCGGCTATGGCTACACCTTC.

On this clone itself: The junction does not match germline at one end; this may be a read error. The chain is built from TRBV9 and TRBJ2-5; 11 positions match TRBD2. Germline V gene lookup returns CDR1 SGDLS and CDR2 YYNGEE. The CDR3 sequence is 17 residues long. CDR3 loop: CASSAAFTSGGQATQYF. CDR3 in DNA: TGTGCCAGCAGCGCCGCCTTCACTAGCGGGGGACAAGCGACCCAGTACTTC.

This rearrangement joins TRBV7-8 to TRBJ1-1; D may be TRBD1 (6 bases). Trimming stripped 1 base from V and 1 base from J, with 10 bases between. The CDR3 spans 15 residues. Germline V gene data show CDR1 as SGHVS and CDR2 as FQNEAQ. CDR3 nucleotide sequence: TGTGCCAGCAGCTTAGAACAGGGATGGAACACTGAAGCTTTCTTT. Its protein product is CASSLEQGWNTEAFF.

This clone occurred once. V and J are TRBV5-8 and TRBJ1-2; D gene ambiguous. Germline CDR1 is SGHTS and CDR2 is YDEGEE. V was shortened by 4 bases and J by 8 bases, with 18 bases between the two germline ends. The CDR3 has 14 residues. In DNA, the CDR3 is TGTGCCAGCAGCCCTGTTCAAATATCCAGAGGCTACACCTTC. It specifies CASSPVQISRGYTF.

The chain couples TRBV5-1 to TRBJ1-1; 8 bases agree with TRBD1. The CDR3 is 14 residues long. V lost 4 bases to trimming and J lost 1 base; unmatched junction nucleotides: 3. CDR1 and CDR2 (germline): SGHRS, YFSETQ. This chain's CDR3 is CASSQGTGNTEAFF. The DNA for the CDR3 is TGCGCCAGCAGCCAAGGGACAGGGAACACTGAAGCTTTCTTT.